The 5 T cell receptor beta chains in this list originate from one sample, sequenced in a study of CD8+CD57+ T cells in acquired aplastic anemia. Researchers used genomic DNA as the template to profile TCR beta VDJ and CDR3. TCRdb independently ran MiXCR on the reads; one entry per CDR3 protein. The sample holds about 120,000 distinct CDR3 sequences, over 55% seen once. It was patients with CD8+CD57+ cell expansion by flow cytometry who were chosen for sequencing. The specimen was sorted CD4+, CD8+, or CD8+CD57+ T cells (not recorded which) from PBMCs. These receptor sequences come from a human donor with aplastic anemia.

This chain links TRBV19 with TRBJ1-1; a possible D gene is TRBD1 (6 bases). The CDR3 length is 14 residues. The germline CDR1 and CDR2 sequences are LNHDA and SQIVND (reference sequence). Trimming took off 6 bases at V and 5 bases at J, with 16 bases between the two ends. CDR3 residues: CASSRTGILTEAFF. The CDR3 nucleotides are TGTGCCAGTAGCCGAACAGGGATCTTAACTGAAGCTTTCTTT.

The chain links TRBV10-3 to TRBJ2-7; D may be TRBD2 (6 bases). V was pared by 5 bases and J by 5 bases, with 16 bases between. This CDR3 comprises 14 residues. CDR1 and CDR2 from the germline V gene are ENHRY and SYGVKD. The CDR3 here is CAISRAREQDEQYF. The CDR3 DNA reads as TGTGCCATCAGTAGGGCGCGGGAACAAGACGAGCAGTACTTC.

The chain is built from TRBV19 and TRBJ2-1; TRBD2 aligns across 8 bases. This CDR3 is built from 15 residues. V lost 1 base and J lost 2; bases outside the gene matches: 1. Germline CDR1 LNHDA, CDR2 SQIVND (reference sequence). CDR3 region: CASSIGSGTYNEQFF. CDR3 DNA sequence: TGTGCCAGTAGTATAGGTAGCGGGACCTACAATGAGCAGTTCTTC.

CDR3: CSARSDSLSYEQYF. The DNA for the CDR3 is TGCAGTGCTAGATCGGACAGTTTATCCTACGAGCAGTACTTC. The V gene is TRBV20-1, the J gene TRBJ2-7, with D perhaps TRBD1 (6 bases). The length of the CDR3 is 14 residues. CDR1 DFQATT and CDR2 SNEGSKA come from the germline V gene (reference sequence). Trimming cost V 2 bases and J 1 base, with 12 bases left between them.

The rearrangement joins TRBV29-1 to TRBJ2-7, with a possible D match to TRBD2 (7 bases). With 8 bases removed from V and 2 bases from J, the gap between germline ends came to 19 bases. The CDR3 runs 14 residues. Per the germline V gene, CDR1 is SQVTM and CDR2 is ANQGSEA. The CDR3 DNA sequence: TGCAGCAGAGCTCGTGGGGGGGGCACCTACGAGCAGTACTTC. Translation gives CSRARGGGTYEQYF.